These T cell receptor beta chains were read from a single sample in a study of blood T cell repertoires in COVID-19. This table comes from immunoSEQ multiplex PCR, and its TCRdb copy is limited to in-frame clones, with some not included. In the table there are 380,000 or so clones, around 87% of which are singletons. Sequences were obtained from PBMCs or T cells enriched from blood (not recorded which). The receptor source for this set is a woman aged 25 to 39 with acute COVID-19. The CDR3 runs from the conserved cysteine through the conserved F or W. D genes are given only for firm matches. Some rows have no size entry. The others give once, few or many, or a class for an expanded clone.

D gene,J gene,clone size,V gene,CDR3 protein,CDR3 DNA
TRBD1,TRBJ1-5,.,TRBV10-1,CASRGQVPPFSNQPQHF,TGCGCCAGCAGGGGACAGGTCCCACCATTTAGCAATCAGCCCCAGCATTTT
TRBD2,TRBJ2-3,.,TRBV7-3,CASSLTSGGTDTQYF,TGTGCCAGCAGCCTGACTAGCGGGGGGACAGATACGCAGTATTTT
.,TRBJ1-1,.,TRBV10-3,CAVTGQTAKNTEAFF,TGTGCCGTCACTGGACAGACGGCGAAGAACACTGAAGCTTTCTTT
.,TRBJ2-6,.,TRBV5-6,CASSLEARGPYSGANVLTF,TGTGCCAGCAGCTTGGAGGCCAGGGGCCCGTACTCTGGGGCCAACGTCCTGACTTTC
.,TRBJ1-5,few,TRBV6-1,CASSEPGQPQHF,TGTGCCAGCAGTGAACCAGGTCAGCCCCAGCATTTT
TRBD1,TRBJ2-7,.,TRBV6-5,CASKGPGTGGEQYF,TGTGCCAGCAAGGGACCTGGGACAGGCGGCGAGCAGTACTTC
TRBD1,TRBJ1-6,.,TRBV7-8,CASSLGQGKAPYNSPLHF,TGTGCCAGCAGCCTCGGACAGGGGAAGGCTCCCTATAATTCACCCCTCCACTTT
.,TRBJ1-6,.,TRBV2,CASSALFHSPLHF,TGTGCCAGCAGTGCTTTGTTTCATTCACCCCTCCACTTT
TRBD1,TRBJ1-2,.,TRBV10-3,CAISESRDSTYGYTF,TGTGCCATCAGTGAGTCGCGGGACAGTACCTATGGCTACACCTTC
TRBD2,TRBJ2-5,.,TRBV7-2,CASSLGTSGGQETQYF,TGTGCCAGCAGCTTAGGGACTAGCGGGGGCCAAGAGACCCAGTACTTC
TRBD2,TRBJ2-2,.,TRBV2,CASKITPSGGHANTGELFF,TGTGCCAGCAAAATAACTCCTAGCGGGGGCCACGCGAACACCGGGGAGCTGTTTTTT
.,TRBJ2-4,.,TRBV29-1,CSVVGVAKNIQYF,TGCAGCGTTGTAGGGGTGGCCAAAAACATTCAGTACTTC
.,TRBJ2-3,.,TRBV30,CAWSLLTDTQYF,TGTGCCTGGAGTCTTCTCACAGATACGCAGTATTTT
TRBD2,TRBJ2-3,.,TRBV24-1,CATRGLVTDTQYF,TGTGCCACCAGGGGACTAGTAACGGATACGCAGTATTTT
.,TRBJ1-5,.,TRBV27,CASSLVGGSPQHF,TGTGCCAGCAGTTTAGTGGGAGGTTCGCCCCAGCATTTT
.,TRBJ1-2,.,TRBV4-3,CASSQVDSFYGYTF,TGCGCCAGCAGCCAAGTTGACAGCTTCTATGGCTACACCTTC
.,TRBJ2-5,.,TRBV5-1,CASSGGGARETQYF,TGCGCCAGCTCCGGGGGTGGGGCACGGGAGACCCAGTACTTC
TRBD1,TRBJ2-3,once,TRBV25-1,CASSRDRVQYF,TGTGCCAGCAGCCGGGACAGGGTTCAGTATTTT
TRBD2,TRBJ2-1,.,TRBV10-3,CATTRDQPGGYNEQFF,TGTGCCACCACCCGGGACCAACCGGGAGGCTACAATGAGCAGTTCTTC
TRBD2,TRBJ2-1,.,TRBV9,CASSAVAGGRGEQFF,TGTGCCAGCAGCGCGGTAGCGGGGGGGAGGGGTGAGCAGTTCTTC
TRBD1,TRBJ1-6,.,TRBV15,CATSSLTGRNSPLHF,TGTGCCACCAGCAGCCTGACAGGGCGGAATTCACCCCTCCACTTT
TRBD1,TRBJ1-6,.,TRBV3-1/TRBV3-2,CASSQRPGQGSSPLHF,TGTGCCAGCAGCCAGAGGCCTGGACAGGGAAGTTCACCCCTCCACTTT